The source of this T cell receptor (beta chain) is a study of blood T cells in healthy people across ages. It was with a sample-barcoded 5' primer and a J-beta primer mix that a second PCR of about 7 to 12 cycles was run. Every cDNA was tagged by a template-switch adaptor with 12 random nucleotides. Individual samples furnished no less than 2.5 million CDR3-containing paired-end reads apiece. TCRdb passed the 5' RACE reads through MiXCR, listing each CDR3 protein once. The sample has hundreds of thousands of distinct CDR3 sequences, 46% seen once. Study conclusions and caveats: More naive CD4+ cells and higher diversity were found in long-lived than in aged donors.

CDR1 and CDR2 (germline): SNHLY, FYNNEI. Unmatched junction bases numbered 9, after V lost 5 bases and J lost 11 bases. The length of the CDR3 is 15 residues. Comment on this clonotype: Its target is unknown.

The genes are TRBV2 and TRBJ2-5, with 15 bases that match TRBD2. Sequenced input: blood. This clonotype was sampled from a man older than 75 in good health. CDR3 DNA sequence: TGTGCCAGCAGTCGGACTAGCGGGAGGGCCCAAGAGCAGTACTTC. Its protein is CASSRTSGRAQEQYF.